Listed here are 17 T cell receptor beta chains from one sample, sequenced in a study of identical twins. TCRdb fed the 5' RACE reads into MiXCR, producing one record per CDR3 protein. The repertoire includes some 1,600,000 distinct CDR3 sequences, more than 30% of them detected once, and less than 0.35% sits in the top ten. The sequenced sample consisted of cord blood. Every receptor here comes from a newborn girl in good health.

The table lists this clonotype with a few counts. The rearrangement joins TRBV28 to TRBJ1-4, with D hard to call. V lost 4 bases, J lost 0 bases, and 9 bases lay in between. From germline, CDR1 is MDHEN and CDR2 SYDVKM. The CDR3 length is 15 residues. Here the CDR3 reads CASSSLHATNEKLFF. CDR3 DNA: TGTGCCAGCAGTTCCCTACACGCAACTAATGAAAAACTGTTTTTT.

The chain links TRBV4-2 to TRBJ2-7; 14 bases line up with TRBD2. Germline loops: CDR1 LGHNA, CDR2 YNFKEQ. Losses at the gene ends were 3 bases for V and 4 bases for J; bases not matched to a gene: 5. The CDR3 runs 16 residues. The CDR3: CASSQGTSGRRYEQYF. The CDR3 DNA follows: TGTGCCAGCAGCCAGGGGACTAGCGGGAGACGTTACGAGCAGTACTTC.

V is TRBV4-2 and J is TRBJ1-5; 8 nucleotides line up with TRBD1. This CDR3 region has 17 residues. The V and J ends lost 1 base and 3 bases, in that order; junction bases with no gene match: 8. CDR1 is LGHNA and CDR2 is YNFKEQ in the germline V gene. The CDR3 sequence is CASSQVGRGLFNQPQHF. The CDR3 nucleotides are TGTGCCAGCAGCCAAGTGGGCAGGGGGCTCTTCAATCAGCCCCAGCATTTT.

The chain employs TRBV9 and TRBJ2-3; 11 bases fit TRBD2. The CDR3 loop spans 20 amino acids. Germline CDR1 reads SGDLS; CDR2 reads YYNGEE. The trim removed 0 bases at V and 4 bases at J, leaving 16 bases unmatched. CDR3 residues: CASSVGISGGADPAPDTQYF. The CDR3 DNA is TGTGCCAGCAGCGTAGGGATTAGCGGGGGGGCCGATCCAGCCCCAGATACGCAGTATTTT.

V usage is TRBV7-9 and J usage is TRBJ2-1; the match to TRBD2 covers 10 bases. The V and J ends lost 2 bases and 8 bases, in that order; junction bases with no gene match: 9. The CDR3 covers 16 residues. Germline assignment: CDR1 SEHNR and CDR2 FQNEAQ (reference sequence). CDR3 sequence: CASSLSPSGSRDEQFF. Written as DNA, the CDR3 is TGTGCCAGCAGCTTATCCCCTAGCGGGAGTCGGGATGAGCAGTTCTTC.

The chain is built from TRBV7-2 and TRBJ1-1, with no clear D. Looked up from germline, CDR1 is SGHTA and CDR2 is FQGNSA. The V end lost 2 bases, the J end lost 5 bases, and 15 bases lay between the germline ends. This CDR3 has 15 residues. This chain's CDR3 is CASSLRWKGGTEAFF. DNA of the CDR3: TGTGCCAGCAGCTTACGTTGGAAGGGAGGGACTGAAGCTTTCTTT.

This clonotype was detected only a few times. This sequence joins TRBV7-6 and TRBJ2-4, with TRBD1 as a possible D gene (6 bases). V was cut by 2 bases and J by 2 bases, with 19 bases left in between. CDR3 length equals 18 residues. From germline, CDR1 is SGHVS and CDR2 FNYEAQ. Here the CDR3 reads CASSLYPPQGSSKNIQYF. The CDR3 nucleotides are TGTGCCAGCAGCTTATACCCTCCTCAGGGGTCGTCCAAAAACATTCAGTACTTC.

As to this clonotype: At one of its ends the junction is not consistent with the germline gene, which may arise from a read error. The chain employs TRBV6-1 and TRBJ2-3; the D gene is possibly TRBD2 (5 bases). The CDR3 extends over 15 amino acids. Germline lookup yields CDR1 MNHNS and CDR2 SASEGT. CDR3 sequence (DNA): TGTGCCAGCAGTGTAGGAGGTCGCATCACAGACACGCAGTATTTT. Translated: CASSVGGRITDTQYF.

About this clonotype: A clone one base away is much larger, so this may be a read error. CDR3 bases: TGCAACGTTGAGGTGGGGTTTCCCTACGAGCAGTACTTC. This sequence encodes CNVEVGFPYEQYF. V and J are TRBV29-1 and TRBJ2-7; D remains ambiguous. This CDR3 has 13 residues. Germline CDR1 SQVTM, CDR2 ANQGSEA.

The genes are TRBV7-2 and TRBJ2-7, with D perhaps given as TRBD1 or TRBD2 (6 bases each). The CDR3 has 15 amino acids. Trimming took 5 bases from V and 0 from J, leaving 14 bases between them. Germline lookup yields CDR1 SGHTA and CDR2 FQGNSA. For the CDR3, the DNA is TGTGCCAGCAGCCTAGGGGGGCTTCCCTCCTACGAGCAGTACTTC. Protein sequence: CASSLGGLPSYEQYF.

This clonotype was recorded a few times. The CDR3 reads CASSLAAGAFYGYTF. CDR3 coding DNA: TGTGCCAGCAGCTTAGCGGCAGGGGCTTTCTATGGCTACACCTTC. V and J are TRBV7-2 and TRBJ1-2, with a weak D call TRBD1 (6 bases). Looked up from germline, CDR1 is SGHTA and CDR2 is FQGNSA. The CDR3 is 15 amino acids. Trimming took 0 bases from V and 4 from J, leaving 12 bases between them.

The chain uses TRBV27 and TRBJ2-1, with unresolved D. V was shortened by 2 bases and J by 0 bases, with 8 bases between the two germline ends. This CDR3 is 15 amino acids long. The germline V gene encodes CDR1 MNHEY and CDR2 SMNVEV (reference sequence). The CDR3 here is CASSLDFRSYNEQFF. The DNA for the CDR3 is TGTGCCAGCAGTTTAGACTTCCGCTCCTACAATGAGCAGTTCTTC.

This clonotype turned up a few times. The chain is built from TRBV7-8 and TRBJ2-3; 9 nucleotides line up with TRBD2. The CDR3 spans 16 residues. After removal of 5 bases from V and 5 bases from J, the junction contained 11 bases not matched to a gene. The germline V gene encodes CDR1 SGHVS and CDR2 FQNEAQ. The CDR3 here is CASSPRTSEWVDTQYF. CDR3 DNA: TGTGCCAGCAGCCCCCGGACTAGCGAGTGGGTAGATACGCAGTATTTT.

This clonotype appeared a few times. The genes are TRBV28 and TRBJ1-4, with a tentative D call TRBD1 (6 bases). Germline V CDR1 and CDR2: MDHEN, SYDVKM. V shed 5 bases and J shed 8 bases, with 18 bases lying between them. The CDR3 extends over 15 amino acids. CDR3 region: CASSPRGGIREKLFF. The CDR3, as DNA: TGTGCCAGCAGTCCGCGGGGGGGCATCAGGGAAAAACTGTTTTTT. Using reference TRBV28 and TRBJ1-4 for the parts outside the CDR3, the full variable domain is DVKVTQSSRYLVKRTGEKVFLECVQDMDHENMFWYRQDPGLGLRLIYFSYDVKMKEKGDIPEGYSVSREKKERFSLILESASTNQTSMYLCASSPRGGIREKLFFGSGTQLSVL.

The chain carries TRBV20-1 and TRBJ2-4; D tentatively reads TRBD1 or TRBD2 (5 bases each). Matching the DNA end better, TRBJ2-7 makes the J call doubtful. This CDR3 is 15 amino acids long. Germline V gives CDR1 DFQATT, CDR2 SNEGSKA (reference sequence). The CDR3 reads CSARPGRHLTYEQYF. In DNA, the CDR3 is TGCAGTGCTAGGCCGGGACGGCACCTTACCTACGAGCAGTACTTC.

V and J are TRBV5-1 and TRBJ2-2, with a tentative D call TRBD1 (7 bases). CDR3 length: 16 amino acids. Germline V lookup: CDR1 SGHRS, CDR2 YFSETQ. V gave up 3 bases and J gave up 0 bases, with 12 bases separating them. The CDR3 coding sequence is TGCGCCAGCAGCTGGGGGGACAGAGCGAACACCGGGGAGCTGTTTTTT. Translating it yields CASSWGDRANTGELFF. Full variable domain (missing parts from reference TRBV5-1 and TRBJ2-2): KAGVTQTPRYLIKTRGQQVTLSCSPISGHRSVSWYQQTPGQGLQFLFEYFSETQRNKGNFPGRFSGRQFSNSRSEMNVSTLELGDSALYLCASSWGDRANTGELFFGEGSRLTVL.

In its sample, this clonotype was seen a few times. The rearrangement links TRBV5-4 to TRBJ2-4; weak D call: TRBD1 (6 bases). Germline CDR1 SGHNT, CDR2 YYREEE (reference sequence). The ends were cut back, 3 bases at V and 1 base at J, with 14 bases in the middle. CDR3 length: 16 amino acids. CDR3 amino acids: CASSYGTFGAKNIQYF. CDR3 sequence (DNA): TGTGCCAGCAGCTATGGGACATTTGGGGCCAAAAACATTCAGTACTTC.